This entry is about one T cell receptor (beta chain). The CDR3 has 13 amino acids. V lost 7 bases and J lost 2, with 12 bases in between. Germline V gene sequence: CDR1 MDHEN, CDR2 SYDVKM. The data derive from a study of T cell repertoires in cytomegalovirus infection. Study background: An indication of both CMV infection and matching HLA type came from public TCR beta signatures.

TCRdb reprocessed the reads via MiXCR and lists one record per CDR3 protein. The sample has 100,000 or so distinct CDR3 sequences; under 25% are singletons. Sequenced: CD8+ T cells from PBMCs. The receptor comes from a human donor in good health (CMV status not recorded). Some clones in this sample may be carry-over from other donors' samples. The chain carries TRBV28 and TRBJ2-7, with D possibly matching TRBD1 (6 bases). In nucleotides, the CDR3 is TGTGCCAGCACCACACAGGGACCCTACGAGCAGTACTTC. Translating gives CASTTQGPYEQYF.